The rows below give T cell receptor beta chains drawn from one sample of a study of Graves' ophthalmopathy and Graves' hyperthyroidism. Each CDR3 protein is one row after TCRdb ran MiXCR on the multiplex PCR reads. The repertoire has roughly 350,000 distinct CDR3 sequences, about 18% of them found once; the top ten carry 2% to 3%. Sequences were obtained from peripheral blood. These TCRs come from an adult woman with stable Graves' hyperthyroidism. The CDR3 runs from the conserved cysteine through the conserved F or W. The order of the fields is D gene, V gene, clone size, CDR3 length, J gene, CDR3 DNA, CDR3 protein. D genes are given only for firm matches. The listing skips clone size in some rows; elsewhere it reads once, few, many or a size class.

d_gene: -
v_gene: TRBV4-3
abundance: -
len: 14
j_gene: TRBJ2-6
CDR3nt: TGCGCCAGCAGTCCGTACTCTGGGGCCAACGTCCTGACTTTC
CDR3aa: CASSPYSGANVLTF

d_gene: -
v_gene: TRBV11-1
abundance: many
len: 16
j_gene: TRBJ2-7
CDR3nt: TGTGCCAGCAGACCAATACAGGGTGCAAAGGGGTACGAGCAGTACTTC
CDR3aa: CASRPIQGAKGYEQYF

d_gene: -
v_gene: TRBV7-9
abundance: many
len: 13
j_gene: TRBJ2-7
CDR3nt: TGTGCCAGCAGCCCTCTCACTAGCTACGAGCAGTACTTC
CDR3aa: CASSPLTSYEQYF

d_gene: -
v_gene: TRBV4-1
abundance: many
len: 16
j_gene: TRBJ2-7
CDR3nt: TGCGCCAGCAGCCAAGCTGGGACATCGATCTCCTACGAGCAGTACTTC
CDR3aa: CASSQAGTSISYEQYF

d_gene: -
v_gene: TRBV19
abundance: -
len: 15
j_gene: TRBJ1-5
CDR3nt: TGTGCCAGTCACCCACGGGGCGGAAGCAATCAGCCCCAGCATTTT
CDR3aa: CASHPRGGSNQPQHF

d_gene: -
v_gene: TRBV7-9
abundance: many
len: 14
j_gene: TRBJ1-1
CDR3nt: TGTGCCAGCAGCAAACCAGCGCTGAACACTGAAGCTTTCTTT
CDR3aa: CASSKPALNTEAFF

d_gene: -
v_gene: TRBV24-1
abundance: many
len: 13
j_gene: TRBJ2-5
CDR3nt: TGTGCCACCAGTGATTGGGGGAGGGAGACCCAGTACTTC
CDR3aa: CATSDWGRETQYF

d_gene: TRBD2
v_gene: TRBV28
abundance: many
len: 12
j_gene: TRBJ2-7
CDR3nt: TGTGCCAGCAGGAGCGGGAGCCACGAGCAGTACTTC
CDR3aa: CASRSGSHEQYF

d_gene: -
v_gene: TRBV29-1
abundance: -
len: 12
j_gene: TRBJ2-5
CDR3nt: TGCAGCGGAGGACTGTCTGAAGTGACCCAGTACTTC
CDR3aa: CSGGLSEVTQYF

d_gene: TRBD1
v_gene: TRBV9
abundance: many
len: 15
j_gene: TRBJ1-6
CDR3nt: TGTGCCAGCAGCGACATGACAGGGGGCCGTTCACCCCTCCACTTT
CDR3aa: CASSDMTGGRSPLHF

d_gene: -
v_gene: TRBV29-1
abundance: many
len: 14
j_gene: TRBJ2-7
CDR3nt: TGCAGCGCTATTACAGGAGATTCCTCCTACGAGCAGTACTTC
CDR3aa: CSAITGDSSYEQYF

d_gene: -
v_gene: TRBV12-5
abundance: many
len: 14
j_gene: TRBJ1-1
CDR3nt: TGTGCTAGTGCCATCAGGACGGGGGGAACTGAAGCTTTCTTT
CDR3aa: CASAIRTGGTEAFF

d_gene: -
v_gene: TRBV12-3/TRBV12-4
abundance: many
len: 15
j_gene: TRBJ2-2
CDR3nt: TGTGCCAGCAGTCCTACCGGGGGAGTCACCGGGGAGCTGTTTTTT
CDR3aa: CASSPTGGVTGELFF

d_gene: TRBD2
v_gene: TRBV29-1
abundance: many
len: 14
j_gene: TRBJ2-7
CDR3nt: TGCAGCGTTGAGTATTGGGGCGGGAGTTCGTTTCAGTACTTC
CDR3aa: CSVEYWGGSSFQYF

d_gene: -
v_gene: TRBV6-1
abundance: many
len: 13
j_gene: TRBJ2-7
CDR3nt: TGTGCCAGCAGTGTCGCGGGGGCGTACGAGCAGTACTTC
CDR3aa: CASSVAGAYEQYF

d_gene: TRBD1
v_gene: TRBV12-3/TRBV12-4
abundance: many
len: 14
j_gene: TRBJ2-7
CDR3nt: TGTGCCAGCAGTGGGACAGGGAGTTTCTACGAGCAGTACTTC
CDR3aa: CASSGTGSFYEQYF

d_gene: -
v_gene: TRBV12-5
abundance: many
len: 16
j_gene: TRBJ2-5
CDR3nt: TGTGCTAGTTCCCTGGGGGCAGGGACCTTCCAAGAGACCCAGTACTTC
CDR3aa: CASSLGAGTFQETQYF

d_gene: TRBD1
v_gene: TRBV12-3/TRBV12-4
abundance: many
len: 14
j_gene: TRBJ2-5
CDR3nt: TGTGCCAGCAGTTTTCATCCGGGACAGCAAAGGGGGTACTTC
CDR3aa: CASSFHPGQQRGYF